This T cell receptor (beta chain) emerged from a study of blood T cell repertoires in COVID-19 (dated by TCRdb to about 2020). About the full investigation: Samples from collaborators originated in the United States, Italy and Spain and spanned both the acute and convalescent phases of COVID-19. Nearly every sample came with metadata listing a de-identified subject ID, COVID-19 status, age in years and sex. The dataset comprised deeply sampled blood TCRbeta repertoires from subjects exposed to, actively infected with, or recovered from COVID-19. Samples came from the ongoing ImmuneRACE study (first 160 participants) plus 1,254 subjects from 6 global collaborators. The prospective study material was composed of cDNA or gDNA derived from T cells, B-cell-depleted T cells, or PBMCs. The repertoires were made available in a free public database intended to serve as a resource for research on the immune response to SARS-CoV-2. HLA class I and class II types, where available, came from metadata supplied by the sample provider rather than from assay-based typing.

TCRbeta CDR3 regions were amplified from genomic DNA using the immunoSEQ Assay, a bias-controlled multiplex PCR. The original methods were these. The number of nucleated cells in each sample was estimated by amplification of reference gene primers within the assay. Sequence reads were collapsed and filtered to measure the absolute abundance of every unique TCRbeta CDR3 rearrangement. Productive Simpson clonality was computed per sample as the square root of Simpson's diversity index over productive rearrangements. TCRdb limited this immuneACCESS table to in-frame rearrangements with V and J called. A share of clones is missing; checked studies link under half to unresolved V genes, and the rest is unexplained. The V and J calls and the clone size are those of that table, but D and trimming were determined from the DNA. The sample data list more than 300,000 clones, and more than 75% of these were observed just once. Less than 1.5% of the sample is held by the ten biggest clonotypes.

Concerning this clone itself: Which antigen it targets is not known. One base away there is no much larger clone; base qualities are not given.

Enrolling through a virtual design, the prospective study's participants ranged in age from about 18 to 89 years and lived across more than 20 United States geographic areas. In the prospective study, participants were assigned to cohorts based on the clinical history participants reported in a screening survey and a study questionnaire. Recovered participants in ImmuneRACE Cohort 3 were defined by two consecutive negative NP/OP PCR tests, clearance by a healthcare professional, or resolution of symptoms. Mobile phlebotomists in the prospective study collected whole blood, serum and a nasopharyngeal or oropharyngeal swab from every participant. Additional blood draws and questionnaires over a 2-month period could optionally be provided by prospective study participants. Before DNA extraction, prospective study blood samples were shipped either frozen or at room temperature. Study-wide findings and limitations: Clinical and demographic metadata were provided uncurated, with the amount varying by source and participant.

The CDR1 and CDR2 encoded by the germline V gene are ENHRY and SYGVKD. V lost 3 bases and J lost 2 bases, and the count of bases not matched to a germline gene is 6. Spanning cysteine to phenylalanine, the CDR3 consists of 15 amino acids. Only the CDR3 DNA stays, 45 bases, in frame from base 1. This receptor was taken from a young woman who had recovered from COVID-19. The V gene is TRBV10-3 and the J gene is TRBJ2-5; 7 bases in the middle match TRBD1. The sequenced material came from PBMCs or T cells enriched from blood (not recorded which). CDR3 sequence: CAISDRGQLQETQYF. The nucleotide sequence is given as TGTGCCATCAGTGATAGGGGACAGCTACAAGAGACCCAGTACTTC.